This T cell receptor (beta chain) was recorded in a study of cytotoxic CD8 clonotypes in ibrutinib-treated CLL. In the study overall: Within the patient group, some 11 were relapsed/refractory and some 14 treatment-naive, and approximately 17 were IGHV unmutated. Findings and caveats of the study: Timing of sampling differed between sustained-remission and progressing patients. At ibrutinib response, clonality increased, and at progression it declined back toward baseline.

Sequencing used immunoSEQ multiplex PCR; TCRdb keeps in-frame clones, though not all of them. This table has 150,000 to 200,000 clones, 84% appearing once. About this clone: Antigen: not known.

With cryopreserved PBMCs as the source, 1.5 to 2.5 micrograms of genomic DNA went to TCR beta libraries. Germline lookup yields CDR1 MDHEN and CDR2 SYDVKM. Trimming removed 6 bases from V and 0 bases from J, with 5 bases in between. This CDR3 region has 12 residues. The specimen comprised PBMCs, sampled after 24 months of ibrutinib treatment. V and J are TRBV28 and TRBJ1-2; D remains ambiguous. The receptor was derived from a human donor with chronic lymphocytic leukemia. CDR3 DNA: TGTGCCAGCAGCGGAGCTAACTATGGCTACACCTTC. Its protein product is CASSGANYGYTF.